This note documents a single T cell receptor (beta chain) sequence. The antigen this receptor binds is unknown. The cohort consisted of some 730 healthy bone marrow donors. At the time of sampling, every cohort member was nominally healthy, though immune exposures that went unrecorded were likely present. The donor was CMV seronegative and belonged to the group of several hundred seronegative cohort members. Every donor gave a peripheral blood sample, and the peripheral blood mononuclear cells from that sample were used for TCR beta sequencing. Genomic DNA was extracted from the blood cell samples with the Qiagen DNeasy Blood Extraction Kit. The data were obtained in a study of cytomegalovirus exposure and HLA in healthy donors (dated by TCRdb to 2017 to 2019). Concerning the study at large: According to an earlier analysis of 587 of the donors, 150 million to 200 million T cells yielded roughly 100 million unique TCR beta sequences and approximately 280 Gb of sequence data. Approximately 310 gigabases of sequencing data and around 85 million unique TCR sequences made up an early release that covered about 640 HLA-typed donors. Of the roughly 400 genotyped donors, 70% to 90% were placed in the genetic ancestry cluster associated with self-reported Caucasian donors. The aim of the study was to test whether cataloging public T cell receptors could identify signatures of past pathogen exposure. The study used immunosequencing to profile the T cell repertoires of 600 to 850 subjects and linked those repertoires to cytomegalovirus serostatus. Along with the approximately 700-subject first cohort, a separate validation cohort of 120 different subjects was used. To predict cytomegalovirus infection status, the study combined high-throughput TCR immunosequencing, statistical association of individual TCRs with disease status, and machine learning. In a later analysis, previously published TCR beta repertoires from about 670 donors were re-analyzed and high-resolution HLA genotyping was added so that TCR occurrence patterns could be studied. Rather than drawing on any new phenotypic data, the later analysis identified candidate immune exposures from TCR beta sequences and the way those sequences occurred across donors. In an earlier analysis of a few hundred of the donors, high-throughput TCR beta sequencing was used to judge whether each TCR beta V gene segment behaved as functional or pseudogenic. Donor age, sex, ethnicity and CMV serostatus were collected together with the repertoire data. In a later genetic analysis, genome-wide SNP genotypes for about three fifths of the roughly 670 donors were used, and that subset was treated as a discovery cohort. Every discovery cohort repertoire had been produced on one sequencing platform. Both class I and class II loci were covered by HLA typing, at four-digit resolution. Typing coverage differed by locus: A, B, C, DRB1 and DQB1 were typed in roughly 620-640 donors, DQA1 in 522, DPA1 in 600 to 610, and DPB1 in 472. Five DR-DQ haplotypes were handled as single units for association and clustering because linkage in the cohort was strong. Among some 400 genotyped donors of the cohort, an average of around 240,000 unique TCR beta nucleotide sequences were sequenced per donor, roughly 20% of them non-productive.

Broad study findings and their caveats: This cohort had only TCR beta chains sequenced, and the lack of alpha or paired-chain data limited which features could be detected. The study listed approximately 150 TCR beta chains as associated with cytomegalovirus. Several of the top co-occurrence clusters appeared to be linked to parvovirus B19, influenza, CMV and Epstein-Barr virus, according to a later analysis. While some public TCRs were present in many individuals, most TCR sequences turned up only very rarely across donors. Because HLA typing was missing for some donors at each locus, association tests included only the typed subset. In a later analysis, most CMV-associated TCR beta chains were found to appear HLA-restricted, with HLA associations seemingly driven largely by CMV exposure. In a later genetic analysis, a missense DCLRE1C variant was associated with V-gene and J-gene trimming of TCR beta chains, and the association was replicated in an independent cohort. A further reported finding was that TCR beta sequences accurately predicted the HLA-A and HLA-B alleles for most subjects in the first cohort. In a later analysis, HLA-associated TCR beta chains showed more clonal expansion and lower generation probabilities than non-associated chains that were equally common. In an earlier analysis of under 600 of the donors, most TCR beta V segments were observed in productive rearrangements about 87% or about 30% of the time, broadly matching IMGT annotations. Roughly uniform sequencing depth across donors was assumed in presence/absence analyses, although this assumption may not hold. A later analysis associated 17,000 or so TCR beta sequences with specific HLA alleles at a false discovery rate of 0.05. Strong co-occurrence of HLA alleles, especially DR and DQ, made assigning TCR associations to individual alleles difficult. Cytomegalovirus status was reported to be diagnosed by the classifier with high specificity and sensitivity in both the original and validation cohorts. Approximately 18 rarely observed V segments, including chromosome 9 orphons, were excluded from the earlier analysis of almost 600 of the donors because counts were too low. Linkage disequilibrium might explain the correlated functional status among segregating V segments, but an unknown experimental factor could not be excluded. The authors suggested that the approach could potentially be extended to other disease states and immunological phenotypes. Three of the identified cytomegalovirus-associated TCR beta chains were confirmed in vitro to be specific for cytomegalovirus antigens. According to a later analysis, TCR association rates differed among HLA loci, with DRB1 alleles showing the most associated TCRs and HLA-C alleles showing the fewest. The 87-base-pair reads could not distinguish some IMGT-functional V segments, including TRBV6-2 and TRBV6-3, so those segments were excluded. Compared with the approximately 670-donor mean, donors in an Asian-associated ancestry cluster had fewer N-insertions in productive TCRs, according to a later genetic analysis. A cluster of highly shared sequence variants was judged likely to represent a technical artifact of the sequencing pipeline. For the cohort, immune exposure information was limited to CMV serostatus.

The germline V gene (reference sequence) yields LNHNV for CDR1 and YYDKDF for CDR2. Clipping removes 5 bases from V and 6 bases from J, with 14 as the unmatched junction base count. Inclusive of the bounding cysteine and phenylalanine, the CDR3 is 16 residues long. Just CDR3 DNA is preserved here, 48 bases in frame from base 1. Libraries were constructed by the immunoSEQ multiplex PCR assay. For the multiplex PCR, a mixture combining 60 forward primers for TCR Vbeta segments and 13 reverse primers for TCR Jbeta segments was used. The CDR3 region of rearranged TCR beta genes was amplified from genomic DNA with a multiplex PCR assay. On the Illumina HiSeq System, the amplified TCR beta libraries were sequenced as 87-base-pair reads. In the source study's methods: A later analysis tallied roughly 78 million unique TCR beta chains across the approximately 670 repertoires, and 10 million to 11 million of those chains were shared by two or more donors. Raw reads were error-corrected and collapsed into unique sequences with a nearest-neighbor algorithm that merged closely related sequences to remove PCR and sequencing errors. Alignment of CDR3 sequences to IMGT reference sequences was used to assign V, D and J gene segments. For a sequence to be retained, at least a six-nucleotide match to both a V gene segment and a J gene segment was required. Rearrangements were called productive when the CDR3 lacked stop codons and stayed in frame with V and J; all others were non-productive. CDR3 was defined according to IMGT convention as the region running from the second conserved V-encoded cysteine to the conserved J-encoded phenylalanine. Sequences without an unambiguous match to a single V gene segment were excluded from the earlier analysis of approximately 600 of the donors. In an earlier analysis of roughly 500 of the donors, V segments were called functional above 56.7% productive rearrangements and were called segregating when the between-donor standard deviation exceeded 5%. A statistical classification framework was built for diagnosing cytomegalovirus status from the catalog of TCR beta chain sequences. In a later analysis, V and J genes were assigned by comparing TCR nucleotide sequences against IMGT/GENE-DB human TR gene sequences. The TCRdist pipeline was used in a later analysis to assign CDR3 sequences and most-parsimonious VDJ recombination scenarios. In a later analysis, every TCR beta chain was defined by the combination of its CDR3 amino acid sequence and its V-gene family, and reads without a unique V-gene family were dropped. A later analysis removed 592 highly shared, low-generation-probability nucleotide sequences to deal with suspected cross-contamination and a sequencing artifact. In a later analysis, a clonal expansion index was calculated for each public chain from normalized within-repertoire ranks of inferred template counts. In a later analysis, generation probabilities were computed using a VDJ recombination model fitted to out-of-frame rearrangements, and the results were checked against IGoR. In a later analysis, hypergeometric tests were used to score TCR-TCR, TCR-HLA and TCR-CMV co-occurrence, with a repertoire-size bias correction applied to TCR pairs. To estimate false discovery rates, a later analysis permuted the HLA or CMV assignments 20 times. In a later analysis, co-occurring TCRs were grouped using DBSCAN, with TCRdist sequence similarity added in when clustering inside HLA-allele-positive subsets. Repertoires with fewer than 30,000 or more than 120,000 public chains, plus five repertoires with anomalous nucleotide sharing, were excluded from co-occurrence clustering. As stored in TCRdb, this immuneACCESS dataset retains in-frame rearrangements with V and J assigned. A fraction of the clones does not appear; measured against another copy, unresolved V genes explain less than half of the discrepancy, and the remainder lacks a known reason. V, J and clone size derive from that table, while D and trimming were established from the DNA sequence. This sample's table carries approximately 130,000 clones. The ten largest clones add up to 1.5% to 2.5% of the sample.

Recombination connected TRBV15 to TRBJ2-3, with 7 bases in between that match TRBD1. This clonotype was sampled from a woman aged 60-75 years in good health and CMV-seronegative. Material: PBMCs. The nucleotide sequence reads as follows: TGTGCCACCAGCTTCGGGGACAGCCTTTCCGCGGATACGCAGTATTTT. The resulting protein is CATSFGDSLSADTQYF.